This TCR beta chain appears in the sequencing data of a study of T cells in Graves' hyperthyroidism and ophthalmopathy. As for the study in general: Before treatment of any kind, peripheral blood was taken at initial diagnosis. Study-wide results and limits: Blood also showed most of the thyroid clonotypes that were expanded above 0.001.

The diagnostic basis comprised clinical symptoms, serum thyroxine and TRAb, thyroid ultrasound and orbital computed tomography. First hyperthyroidism diagnosis is when the blood sample was obtained, before any ophthalmopathy symptoms. This clonotype was counted only a few times. What it binds is not known. Amplified TCR beta CDR3 regions derived from RNA transcripts. Using the HTBI primer set, a first-round RT-PCR was run on the TCR CDR3. One entry per CDR3 protein, called by TCRdb with MiXCR from the multiplex PCR reads. The profile shows around 250,000 distinct CDR3 sequences, less than 15% of them singletons. Germline assignment: CDR1 MNHEY and CDR2 SVGAGI. V was pared by 0 bases and J by 10 bases, with 12 bases between. The CDR3 runs to 13 residues.

The V and J genes are TRBV6-5 and TRBJ1-1; weak D call: TRBD1 (5 bases). The sequence was obtained from a woman aged 40-49 years with Graves' hyperthyroidism that later progressed to Graves' ophthalmopathy. The specimen sequenced was blood. The CDR3 DNA reads as TGTGCCAGCAGTTACTCGACCAGGGAGAGAGCTTTCTTT. Encoded protein: CASSYSTRERAFF.